This TCR beta chain is drawn from a study of T cells after yellow fever vaccination. The wider study: Preparing low-cell-number fractions relied on SMART-Seq v4 Ultra Low Input.

The CDR3 spans 15 residues. The germline V gene has CDR1 LNHDA and CDR2 SQIVND (reference sequence). Germline trimming cut 9 bases from V and 1 base from J; bases unmatched to any gene: 6. TCRdb independently ran MiXCR on the 5' RACE reads; one entry per CDR3 protein. Altogether approximately 550,000 distinct CDR3 sequences are present, approximately 15% being singletons, with the ten largest covering about an eighth. The rearrangement links TRBV19 to TRBJ2-1, with 10 nucleotides matching TRBD2. This clonotype was sampled from a man aged 25-40 years who received the YFV17D yellow fever vaccine. The specimen was PBMCs, collected on the day of the yellow fever booster vaccination. In nucleotides, the CDR3 is TGTGCCAGCTCCCATAGCGGGAGGTCCTACAATGAGCAGTTCTTC. Translating it yields CASSHSGRSYNEQFF.